This TCR beta chain emerged from a study of CXCR3-negative and CXCR3-positive naive CD8 T cells (dated by TCRdb to between 2018 and 2021). Regarding the complete study: In total, roughly 140 million TRB reads were obtained, corresponding to roughly 1.5 +/- 0.3 million reads per library. For the TRBV-TRBJ cluster analysis, the naive subsets came from roughly 5 donors, while the memory cells came from 3 donors. Diversity and physicochemical repertoire analyses covered some eleven donors pooled from two independent experiments.

General findings and caveats noted by the study authors: Because surface CD5, which is linked to self-reactivity in mice, was comparable between the naive subsets, TCR interaction strength was also inferred from TRB CDR3 physicochemical properties. Comparably high repertoire diversity was found in both naive subsets, whereas much lower repertoire diversity was found in memory CD8+ T cells. CXCR3 expression partially decreased after cryopreservation, so most assays used freshly isolated PBMCs. Compared with CXCR3-negative naive cells, CXCR3-positive naive cells had TRB CDR3s with higher hydrophobicity (lower Kidera factor 4), lower energy, and higher strength and volume indices. TRBV-TRBJ usage was similar between naive CXCR3-negative and CXCR3-positive cells from the same donor, while memory cells showed distinct patterns.

Taken from cysteine to phenylalanine, the CDR3 has 15 residues. The DNA is not on file. Via the germline V gene (reference sequence), CDR1 is GTSNPN and CDR2 SVGIG. Concerning this clonotype itself: Its antigen target is currently unknown.

Each CD8+ T cell subset was flow-sorted in triplicate, with roughly 330,000 cells per subset placed directly into RLT lysis buffer. To exclude memory contaminants, naive CD8+ T cells were stringently defined as CD45RO-CCR7+CD27+CD95-. Using standard density gradient centrifugation, peripheral blood mononuclear cells were isolated from buffy coats. Naive CXCR3-negative and CXCR3-positive CD8+ T cells were flow-sorted on a FACSAria III. Total RNA was extracted from sorted cells with an RNeasy Mini Kit. Data came from a NextSeq 550. The Human TCR Profiling Kit (MiLaboratory) was used to make UMI-labeled 5' RACE TRB cDNA libraries. cDNA synthesis used the entire amount of extracted RNA, and PCR amplification then used the entire amount of cDNA produced. The libraries were made side by side, with each library going through the same number of PCR cycles. Processing in the source paper ran as follows. With a requirement of at least two reads per UMI, MIGEC and MiXCR extracted about 50,000 +/- 10,000 unique UMI-labeled TRB cDNA molecules per library. On average, each library contained about 40,000 +/- 10,000 functional in-frame TRB CDR3 nucleotide clonotypes without stop codons. Diversity metrics, including normalized Shannon-Wiener and Chao1, were computed in VDJtools after downsampling to 5000 UMI-labeled TRB molecules per sample. Clonotype-size-weighted physicochemical properties of the central five CDR3 residues (interaction energy, strength, volume and Kidera factor 4) were computed in VDJtools. Based on TCRdb reprocessing of the reads, there is one entry per CDR3 protein sequence, and DNA is missing. Here the V and J calls rest on TCRdb's processing, not on the authors' analysis. The table for this sample shows about 89,000 distinct CDR3 sequences. The top ten clones comprise almost 0.55% of the sample.

The sequenced material came from naive CXCR3+ CD8+ T cells from blood. This specimen's cell subset or site label, interpreted: CD45RO-CCR7+CD27+CD95- naive CD8+ T cells expressing CXCR3 (TNR3+). The sequence derives from a human donor in good health. Some clones in this sample may be carry-over from other donors' samples. The chain is made from TRBV30 and TRBJ2-7; without DNA, the TCRdb call of TRBD1 cannot be checked. The CDR3 sequence is CAWRGTGGSWYEQYF.